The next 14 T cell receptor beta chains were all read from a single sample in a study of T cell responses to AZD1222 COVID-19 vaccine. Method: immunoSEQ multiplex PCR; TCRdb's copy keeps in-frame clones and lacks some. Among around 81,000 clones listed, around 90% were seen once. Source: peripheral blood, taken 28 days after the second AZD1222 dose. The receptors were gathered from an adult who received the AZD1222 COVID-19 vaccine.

In DNA, the CDR3 is TGTGCCAGCAGGGACAGGGTTGGACAGCCCCAGCATTTT. Protein: CASRDRVGQPQHF. V gene TRBV12-3 or TRBV12-4 combines with J gene TRBJ1-5, with TRBD1 matching 8 bases. Trimming cost V 6 bases and J 7 bases; bases outside gene matches: 5. This CDR3 contains 13 residues.

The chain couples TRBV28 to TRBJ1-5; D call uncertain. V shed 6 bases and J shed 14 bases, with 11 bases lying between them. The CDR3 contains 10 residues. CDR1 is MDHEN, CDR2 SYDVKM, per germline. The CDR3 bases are TGTGCCAGCAGCCACGCCCGGGAGCATTTT. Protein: CASSHAREHF.

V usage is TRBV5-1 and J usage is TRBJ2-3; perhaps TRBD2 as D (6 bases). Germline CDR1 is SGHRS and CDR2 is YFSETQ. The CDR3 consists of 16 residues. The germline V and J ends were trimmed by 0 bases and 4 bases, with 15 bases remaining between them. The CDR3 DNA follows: TGCGCCAGCAGCTTGGCCGTGGCTAGCGAAGCAGATACGCAGTATTTT. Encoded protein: CASSLAVASEADTQYF.

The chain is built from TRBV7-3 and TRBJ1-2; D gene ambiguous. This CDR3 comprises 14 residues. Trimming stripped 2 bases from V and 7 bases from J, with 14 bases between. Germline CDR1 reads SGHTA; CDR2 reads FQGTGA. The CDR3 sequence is CASSLAGGLGGYTF. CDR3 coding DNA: TGTGCCAGCAGCTTAGCGGGAGGACTCGGTGGCTACACCTTC.

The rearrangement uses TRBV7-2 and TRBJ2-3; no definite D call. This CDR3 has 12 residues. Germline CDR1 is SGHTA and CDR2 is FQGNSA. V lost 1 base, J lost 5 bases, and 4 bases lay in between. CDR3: CASSLVQDTQYF. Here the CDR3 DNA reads TGTGCCAGCAGCTTAGTGCAAGATACGCAGTATTTT.

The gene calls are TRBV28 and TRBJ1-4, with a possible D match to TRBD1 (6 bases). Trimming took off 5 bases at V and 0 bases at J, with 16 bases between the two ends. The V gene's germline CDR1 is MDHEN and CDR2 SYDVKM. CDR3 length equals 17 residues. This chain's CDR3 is CASSTIPRQATNEKLFF. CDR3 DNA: TGTGCCAGCAGTACTATCCCCAGACAGGCAACTAATGAAAAACTGTTTTTT.

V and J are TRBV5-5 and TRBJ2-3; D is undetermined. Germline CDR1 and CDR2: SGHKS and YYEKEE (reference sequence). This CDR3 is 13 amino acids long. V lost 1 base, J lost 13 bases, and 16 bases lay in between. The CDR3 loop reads CASSLFAQPKEYF. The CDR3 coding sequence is TGTGCCAGCAGCTTGTTTGCCCAGCCCAAGGAGTATTTT.

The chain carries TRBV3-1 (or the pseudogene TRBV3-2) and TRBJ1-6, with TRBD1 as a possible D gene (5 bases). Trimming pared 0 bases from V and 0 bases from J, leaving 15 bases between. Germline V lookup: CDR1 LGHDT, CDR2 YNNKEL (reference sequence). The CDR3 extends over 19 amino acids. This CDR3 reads CASSQDGEEGSSYNSPLHF. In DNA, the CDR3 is TGTGCCAGCAGCCAAGATGGGGAGGAGGGGAGCTCCTATAATTCACCCCTCCACTTT.

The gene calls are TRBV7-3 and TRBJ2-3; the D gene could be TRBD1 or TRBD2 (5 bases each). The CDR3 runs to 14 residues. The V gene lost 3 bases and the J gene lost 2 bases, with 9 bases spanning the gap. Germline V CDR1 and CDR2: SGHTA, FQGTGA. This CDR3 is CASSLGTVTDTQYF. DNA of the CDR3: TGTGCCAGCAGCTTGGGGACGGTCACAGATACGCAGTATTTT.

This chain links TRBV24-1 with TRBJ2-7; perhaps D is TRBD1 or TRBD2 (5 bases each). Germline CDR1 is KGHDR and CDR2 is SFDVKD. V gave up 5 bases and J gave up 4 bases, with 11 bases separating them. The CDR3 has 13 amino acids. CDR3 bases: TGTGCCACCAGTGGGGGGAGCGAGTACGAGCAGTACTTC. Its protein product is CATSGGSEYEQYF.

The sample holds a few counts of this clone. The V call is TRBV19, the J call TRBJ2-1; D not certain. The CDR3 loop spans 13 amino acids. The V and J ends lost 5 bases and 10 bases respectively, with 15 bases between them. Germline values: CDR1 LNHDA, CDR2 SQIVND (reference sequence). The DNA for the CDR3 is TGTGCCAGTAGTCCCCCCATGACTGGGGAGCAGTTCTTC. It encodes CASSPPMTGEQFF.

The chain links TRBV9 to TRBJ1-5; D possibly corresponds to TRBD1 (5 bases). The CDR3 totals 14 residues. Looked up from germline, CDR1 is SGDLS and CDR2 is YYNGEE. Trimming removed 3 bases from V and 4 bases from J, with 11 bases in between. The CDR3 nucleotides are TGTGCCAGCAGCGCGGGGGGAGGGAATCAGCCCCAGCATTTT. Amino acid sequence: CASSAGGGNQPQHF.

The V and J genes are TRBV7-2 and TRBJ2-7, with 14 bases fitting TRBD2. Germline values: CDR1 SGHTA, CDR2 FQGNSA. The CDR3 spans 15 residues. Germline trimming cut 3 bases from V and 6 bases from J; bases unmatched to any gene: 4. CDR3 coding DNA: TGTGCCAGCAGCTTGACTAGCGGGAGGGATCGCGAGCAGTACTTC. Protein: CASSLTSGRDREQYF.

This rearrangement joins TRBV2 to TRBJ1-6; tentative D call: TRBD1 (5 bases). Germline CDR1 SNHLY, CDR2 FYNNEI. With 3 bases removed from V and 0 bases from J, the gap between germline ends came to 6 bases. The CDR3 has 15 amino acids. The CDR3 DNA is TGTGCCAGCAGTGACGGGGGCTCCTATAATTCACCCCTCCACTTT. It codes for CASSDGGSYNSPLHF.